This TCR beta chain derives from a study of OX40 agonist ivuxolimab in advanced cancers. Repertoires were generated with immunoSEQ multiplex PCR, while TCRdb's copy carries only in-frame clones and drops some. The sample lists tens of thousands of clones; approximately 80% were seen once. The CDR3 consists of 15 residues. Trimming took off 2 bases at V and 6 bases at J, with 16 bases between the two ends. The germline gives CDR1 MNHEY, CDR2 SMNVEV (reference sequence). Whole-study results and caveats: Among T cells, CD8+ cells averaged more expanded clones than CD4+ cells.

On this clone itself: Its antigen remains unidentified.

This TCR derives from an adult with an advanced solid tumor such as melanoma, head and neck, liver or kidney cancer. The source was CD4+ or CD8+ T cells sorted from blood, collected in a trial of the OX40 agonist ivuxolimab. V and J are TRBV27 and TRBJ1-1; D ambiguous. Here the CDR3 DNA reads TGTGCCAGCAGTTTACAGCCGGGGAGCGGTGCTGAAGCTTTCTTT. It is translated as CASSLQPGSGAEAFF.